This TCR beta chain comes out of a study of blood T cell repertoires in COVID-19. Study background: Sources were T cells, B-cell-depleted T cells, or PBMCs; the material itself was cDNA or gDNA.

Using immunoSEQ multiplex PCR, the repertoire was profiled, and TCRdb retains in-frame clones only, with some absent. Of approximately 160,000 clones listed, roughly 80% are singletons. Trimming cost V 4 bases and J 7 bases; bases outside gene matches: 8. This CDR3 spans 15 amino acids. Germline V gene lookup returns CDR1 SGHRS and CDR2 YFSETQ. J is TRBJ1-4 and V is TRBV5-1; 9 positions agree with TRBD1. Sequenced input: peripheral blood. The TCR originated in a man aged 60-69 years with acute or convalescent COVID-19. This CDR3 reads CASSGNRDRVEKLFF. The CDR3 nucleotides read TGCGCCAGCAGCGGTAACCGGGACAGGGTTGAAAAACTGTTTTTT.